The 23 T cell receptor beta chains below come from one sample, sequenced in a study of cytomegalovirus exposure and HLA in healthy donors. PCR primers comprised 60 Vbeta and 13 Jbeta primers. Data came from immunoSEQ multiplex PCR; TCRdb stores just in-frame clones and leaves some out. The data show around 130,000 clones, 75% to 85% seen once. The specimen was PBMCs. These receptor sequences come from a young man in good health and CMV-seronegative.

V is TRBV11-3 and J is TRBJ2-7, with 7 bases identical to TRBD1. CDR3 length: 14 residues. V was clipped by 5 bases and J by 7 bases; unmatched bases: 11. Germline V gene sequence: CDR1 SGHNT, CDR2 YENEEA. The CDR3, as DNA: TGTGCCAGCAGCCGTACTACAGGGGCGGAGGAGCAGTACTTC. Encoded protein: CASSRTTGAEEQYF.

The chain is built from TRBV6-1 and TRBJ1-2; D remains unclear. The CDR3 covers 11 residues. V was trimmed by 6 bases and J by 7 bases, leaving 9 bases between them. The germline V gene encodes CDR1 MNHNS and CDR2 SASEGT. DNA for the CDR3: TGTGCCAGCAGGGAGGTGACTGGCTACACCTTC. Encoded protein: CASREVTGYTF.

This rearrangement joins TRBV5-4 to TRBJ2-5; tentative D call: TRBD1 (5 bases). The DNA end is a closer match to TRBJ2-7, so the J assignment may be wrong. Germline lookup yields CDR1 SGHNT and CDR2 YYREEE (reference sequence). This CDR3 region has 13 residues. Here the CDR3 DNA reads TGTGCCAGCAGCCCTGACAGTTCCTACGAGCAGTACTTC. This codes for CASSPDSSYEQYF.

DNA of the CDR3: TGTGCCTGGAGTGTACCCTCTAGCGAGATTGCAGATACGCAGTATTTT. This encodes CAWSVPSSEIADTQYF. The rearrangement uses TRBV30 and TRBJ2-3; a weak D match, TRBD2 (6 bases). Trimming took 0 bases from V and 4 from J, leaving 17 bases between them. The germline V gene has CDR1 GTSNPN and CDR2 SVGIG (reference sequence). The CDR3 covers 16 residues.

This chain joins TRBV9 and TRBJ2-1, with 9 nucleotides matching TRBD1. V lost 1 base to trimming and J lost 3 bases; unmatched junction nucleotides: 2. CDR3 size: 15 residues. From germline, CDR1 is SGDLS and CDR2 YYNGEE. CDR3 sequence reads: CASSVRDRDYNEQFF. CDR3 nucleotides: TGTGCCAGCAGCGTACGGGACAGGGACTACAATGAGCAGTTCTTC.

The chain joins TRBV5-8 to TRBJ2-1, with TRBD2 matching 8 bases. This CDR3 region has 15 residues. The V and J ends lost 4 bases and 0 bases, in that order; junction bases with no gene match: 3. Germline V CDR1 and CDR2: SGHTS, YDEGEE. The CDR3 nucleotides read TGTGCCAGCAGCCTCGGGACTAGCTCCTACAATGAGCAGTTCTTC. Translation gives CASSLGTSSYNEQFF.

This chain links TRBV13 with TRBJ2-7, with D perhaps TRBD2 (6 bases). This CDR3 has 13 amino acids. Germline loops: CDR1 PRHDT, CDR2 FYEKMQ (reference sequence). Between the trimmed V and J ends, which lost 1 base and 6 bases, there was a span of 10 bases. CDR3 nucleotide sequence: TGTGCCAGCAGCTTAGTTGGAGGGATCGAGCAGTACTTC. Protein product: CASSLVGGIEQYF. The full variable domain, completed using reference TRBV13 and TRBJ2-7, is AAGVIQSPRHLIKEKRETATLKCYPIPRHDTVYWYQQGPGQDPQFLISFYEKMQSDKGSIPDRFSAQQFSDYHSELNMSSLELGDSALYFCASSLVGGIEQYFGPGTRLTVT.

This chain links TRBV9 with TRBJ2-5; a weak D match, TRBD2 (5 bases). This CDR3 comprises 17 residues. Germline V gene sequence: CDR1 SGDLS, CDR2 YYNGEE. V was clipped by 0 bases and J by 0 bases, with 15 bases between them. Here the CDR3 reads CASSVGMTAEDQETQYF. The DNA for the CDR3 is TGTGCCAGCAGCGTAGGGATGACGGCGGAGGACCAAGAGACCCAGTACTTC.

The chain recombines TRBV9 with TRBJ2-1; TRBD2 agrees at 11 bases. The germline CDR1 and CDR2 sequences are SGDLS and YYNGEE. Trimming at V came to 4 bases and at J to 4 bases, leaving 4 bases not matched to a gene. The CDR3 has 15 residues. CDR3 in amino acids: CASSLASGRYNEQFF. CDR3 nucleotides: TGTGCCAGCAGCCTCGCTAGCGGGAGGTACAATGAGCAGTTCTTC.

This chain connects TRBV30 to TRBJ1-5; D not certain. CDR3 length equals 15 residues. V lost 0 bases to trimming and J lost 5 bases, with 14 bases between them. The germline CDR1 and CDR2 sequences are GTSNPN and SVGIG (reference sequence). CDR3 in DNA: TGTGCCTGGAGTGTATATGGACGGGGTCATCAGCCCCAGCATTTT. Its protein is CAWSVYGRGHQPQHF.

The gene calls are TRBV27 and TRBJ2-3; 7 nucleotides agree with TRBD2. The V and J ends lost 2 bases and 1 base, in that order; junction bases with no gene match: 0. This CDR3 contains 14 residues. Germline CDR1 is MNHEY and CDR2 is SMNVEV (reference sequence). The CDR3: CASSLAGGTDTQYF. CDR3 sequence (DNA): TGTGCCAGCAGTTTAGCGGGGGGCACAGATACGCAGTATTTT.

The V and J genes are TRBV5-1 and TRBJ2-1; D remains ambiguous. The V gene's germline CDR1 is SGHRS and CDR2 YFSETQ. The CDR3 is made up of 11 amino acids. The germline V and J ends were trimmed by 2 bases and 9 bases, with 6 bases remaining between them. CDR3 bases: TGCGCCAGCAGCTTAAGCTCTGAGCAGTTCTTC. This encodes CASSLSSEQFF.

V and J are TRBV2 and TRBJ2-2; 7 bases line up with TRBD1. The CDR3 totals 15 residues. V was pared by 8 bases and J by 4 bases, with 10 bases of the junction left unmatched. CDR1 and CDR2 from the germline V gene are SNHLY and FYNNEI. In DNA, the CDR3 is TGTGCCAGCCACCCAAAGGGGGCGATCACCGGGGAGCTGTTTTTT. It codes for CASHPKGAITGELFF.

The rearrangement links TRBV5-4 to TRBJ2-7, with D maybe TRBD2 (5 bases). Germline V gene sequence: CDR1 SGHNT, CDR2 YYREEE (reference sequence). The CDR3 has 12 amino acids. Trimming removed 3 bases from V and 6 bases from J, with 10 bases in between. CDR3 loop: CASSWTPGEQYF. CDR3 in DNA: TGTGCCAGCAGCTGGACTCCGGGCGAGCAGTACTTC.

V and J are TRBV29-1 and TRBJ2-1; D possibly corresponds to TRBD1 (5 bases). V shed 3 bases and J shed 10 bases, with 10 bases lying between them. Germline CDR1 and CDR2: SQVTM and ANQGSEA. The CDR3 totals 11 residues. Here the CDR3 DNA reads TGCAGCGTTGATGCAGGGCGCGAGCAGTTCTTC. This encodes CSVDAGREQFF.

This clone occurred once. The CDR3 loop is CASSLTQQGSYEQYF. The CDR3, as DNA: TGTGCCAGCAGTTTGACGCAGCAGGGTTCCTACGAGCAGTACTTC. This chain connects TRBV27 to TRBJ2-7, with D maybe TRBD1 (5 bases). V lost 3 bases and J 1 base, leaving 13 bases between the germline ends. CDR1 is MNHEY and CDR2 is SMNVEV in the germline V gene (reference sequence). The CDR3 spans 15 residues.

The chain couples TRBV11-2 to TRBJ2-7; no firm D call. The CDR3 spans 13 residues. Germline V gives CDR1 SGHAT, CDR2 FQNNGV. The V end was cut by 8 bases, the J end by 2 bases, with 13 bases between. CDR3 in DNA: TGTGCCAGCGGCGGTGCCTTTCCCTACGAGCAGTACTTC. It specifies CASGGAFPYEQYF.

The genes are TRBV15 and TRBJ2-7; D not certain. Per germline, CDR1 LNHNV and CDR2 YYDKDF (reference sequence). The CDR3 sequence is 14 residues long. Trimming took 1 base from V and 2 from J, leaving 9 bases between them. CDR3 amino acids: CATSRGGSAYEQYF. Here the CDR3 DNA reads TGTGCCACCAGCAGAGGTGGTTCAGCCTACGAGCAGTACTTC. The variable domain in full, with the rest retrieved from reference TRBV15 and TRBJ2-7, is DAMVIQNPRYQVTQFGKPVTLSCSQTLNHNVMYWYQQKSSQAPKLLFHYYDKDFNNEADTPDNFQSRRPNTSFCFLDIRSPGLGDTAMYLCATSRGGSAYEQYFGPGTRLTVT.

The chain employs TRBV30 and TRBJ2-1; the match to TRBD2 covers 10 bases. CDR1 and CDR2 (germline): GTSNPN, SVGIG (reference sequence). CDR3 length: 14 amino acids. For the CDR3, the DNA is TGTGCTCCGGTGGAGCGGGAGGGCTACAATGAGCAGTTCTTC. This encodes CAPVEREGYNEQFF.

The chain carries TRBV11-2 and TRBJ1-1; TRBD1 might be the D (5 bases). The germline V gene encodes CDR1 SGHAT and CDR2 FQNNGV. The CDR3 has 14 residues. Trimming removed 2 bases at V and 4 bases at J, with 11 bases between. The CDR3 DNA reads TGTGCCAGCAGCTTATTGCAGGGTGGCACTGAAGCTTTCTTT. Protein: CASSLLQGGTEAFF.

This clone was observed a single time. The chain recombines TRBV19 with TRBJ1-3, with a weak D call TRBD1 (6 bases). The length of the CDR3 is 14 residues. CDR1 LNHDA and CDR2 SQIVND come from the germline V gene (reference sequence). Trimming shortened V by 7 bases and J by 2 bases, and 12 bases separated the two germline ends. This chain's CDR3 is CASTPTGPGNTIYF. As DNA, the CDR3 is TGTGCCAGTACCCCCACAGGGCCTGGAAACACCATATATTTT.

The chain couples TRBV6-5 to TRBJ2-1; 12 positions match TRBD1. CDR3 length equals 15 residues. Trimming at V came to 6 bases and at J to 7 bases, leaving 7 bases not matched to a gene. Germline CDR1 is MNHEY and CDR2 is SVGAGI. CDR3 protein: CASSIGTGGENEQFF. CDR3 DNA sequence: TGTGCCAGCAGCATTGGGACAGGGGGCGAAAATGAGCAGTTCTTC.

The chain employs TRBV21-1 and TRBJ1-2; the table's D gene call, TRBD1, was not cross checked with the DNA. TRBV21-1 is a pseudogene locus. The length of the CDR3 is 14 residues. CDR3 in DNA: TGTGCCAGCAGCAAAGGTGAGGGGGCCCATGGCTACACCTTC. Protein product: CASSKGEGAHGYTF.